Below, one T cell receptor (beta chain) is given with its context. The antigen it binds to is not known. This may be a read error, as it is one base from a much larger clone. The sample is drawn from a study of breast tumors, draining lymph nodes, adjacent tissues (TCRdb year 2016). Background on the whole study: The study compared TCR beta repertoires across tumor, adjacent nontumor tissue and axillary lymph nodes from breast cancer patients. In human breast cancer, the study set out to evaluate how tumor, surrounding tissue and draining lymph node repertoires relate to one another and whether T cells may move between these sites. Summary of the overall study and its limitations: A scenario in which most tumor T cells derive from the lymph node and then expand within tumor tissue was judged to be consistent with the data. Tumor and nontumor tissue repertoires were significantly more similar in luminal-like than in basal-like breast cancer. The conclusion that tumor T cells originate in lymph nodes was presented as consistent with a hypothesis rather than as directly demonstrated. T-cell repertoire diversity in tumors was found to be lower than in lymph nodes but higher than in nontumor tissue, and preferential V and J gene usage was observed.

Lymph node samples were obtained from the axillary draining lymph nodes of breast cancer patients. CDR1 and CDR2, per the germline V gene, are SGHAT and FQNNGV. Its CDR3 holds 12 amino acids, cysteine through phenylalanine. The only DNA kept is the CDR3, 36 bases in frame from the first base. Data came from an Illumina HiSeq 2000. TCR beta chain libraries were generated by multiplex PCR amplification. High-throughput sequencing was used to analyze the amplified TCR beta chain products. Clones were called with MiXCR by TCRdb after fastp trimmed the public reads at Q25, and only in-frame beta chains were retained. CDR3 protein sequences are deduplicated, and each keeps its most common genes and DNA. This sample lists roughly 220,000 distinct CDR3 sequences; less than 40% were detected once. Approximately 3.7% of the sample goes to the ten largest clones.

The sequence came from a female donor with breast cancer. Some clones in this sample may be carry-over from other donors' samples. The sample consisted of axillary lymph node tissue. The rearrangement combines TRBV11-2 with TRBJ2-7; too little of a D gene remains to name it. The DNA sequence is as follows: TGTGCCAGCAACAAAATCTCCTACGCGCAGTACTTC. The translation is CASNKISYAQYF.